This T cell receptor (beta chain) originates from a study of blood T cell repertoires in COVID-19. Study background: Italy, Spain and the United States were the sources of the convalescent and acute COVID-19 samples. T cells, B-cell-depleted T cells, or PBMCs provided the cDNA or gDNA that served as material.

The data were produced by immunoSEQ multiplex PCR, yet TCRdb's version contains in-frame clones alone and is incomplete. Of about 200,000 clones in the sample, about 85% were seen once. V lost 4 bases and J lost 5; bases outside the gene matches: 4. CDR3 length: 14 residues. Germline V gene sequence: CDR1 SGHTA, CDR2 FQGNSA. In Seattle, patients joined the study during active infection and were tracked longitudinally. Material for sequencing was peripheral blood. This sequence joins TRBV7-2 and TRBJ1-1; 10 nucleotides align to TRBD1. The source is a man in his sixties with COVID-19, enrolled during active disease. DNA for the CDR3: TGTGCCAGCAGCTCGACAGGGGGCCATACTGAAGCTTTCTTT. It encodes CASSSTGGHTEAFF.